The rows below give T cell receptor beta chains drawn from one sample of a study of T cell changes during pregnancy in multiple sclerosis. The data were produced by immunoSEQ multiplex PCR, yet TCRdb's version contains in-frame clones alone and is incomplete. The table includes more than 70,000 clones, around 92% detected once. The source material was peripheral blood, sampled before pregnancy. The receptors here all came from a female donor with multiple sclerosis, enrolled in a pregnancy study. The conserved cysteine and the conserved F or W are not part of the CDR3 here. Fields, in order: V gene, D gene, J gene, CDR3 protein. A D gene is named only where the DNA matches it firmly.

TRBV4-2	TRBD1	TRBJ1-5	ASSPAGGGISNQPQH
TRBV6-4	TRBD2	TRBJ2-1	ASSVVGGSEQF
TRBV6-4	TRBD2	TRBJ2-1	ASSALAGAANEQF
TRBV7-3	TRBD2	TRBJ2-3	ASSLTSGSVDTQY
TRBV27	TRBD1	TRBJ2-7	ASSGDSYEQY
TRBV7-9	-	TRBJ1-1	ASSLAGAANTEAF
TRBV14	TRBD2	TRBJ2-2	ASSQDTGLAGVTGELF
TRBV6-1	TRBD1	TRBJ1-3	ASSEILLGTGD
TRBV5-1	TRBD2	TRBJ2-3	ASSLHFLAGARTDTQY
TRBV6-6	-	TRBJ2-7	ASNVGGGGTYEQY
TRBV7-9	TRBD1	TRBJ2-3	ASSPSGTGTDTQY
TRBV27	TRBD1	TRBJ2-7	ASSRGQTYEQY
TRBV6-6	-	TRBJ2-2	ASSYGAPADTGELF
TRBV7-2	-	TRBJ2-7	ASSLEQGRHEQY
TRBV4-3	TRBD2	TRBJ2-7	ASSQGLAAGRTYEQY
TRBV27	-	TRBJ1-5	TSSVINQPQH
TRBV6-1	-	TRBJ2-7	ASSEAGSRINEQY
TRBV2	-	TRBJ2-1	ASLERGSEQF
TRBV7-2	-	TRBJ2-5	ASSLSPALTGQETQY
TRBV2	-	TRBJ2-1	ASSVSSSYNEQF
TRBV4-2	-	TRBJ2-4	ASSQESGGGGHIQY
TRBV6-1	-	TRBJ2-2	ASKEQNTGELF
TRBV7-2	TRBD1	TRBJ1-1	ASSRMDREEAF
TRBV28	-	TRBJ1-4	ASSPAGRVGEKLF
TRBV4-1	TRBD2	TRBJ2-5	ASSQVGLAGETQY
TRBV27	TRBD2	TRBJ2-4	ASSWTSADIQY
TRBV4-3	-	TRBJ1-3	ASSPKLGYLSGNTIY
TRBV25-1	-	TRBJ1-3	ASSVGSGFGNTIY
TRBV5-4	TRBD2	TRBJ2-1	ASSLALAGGLNEQF
TRBV19	-	TRBJ2-7	ASTPMFGGYEQY
TRBV2	-	TRBJ2-1	ASSPSAGPAYNEQF
TRBV9	-	TRBJ2-7	ASSIRGRGYEQY
TRBV7-2	TRBD1	TRBJ1-2	ASSLVGGVDYGYT
TRBV6-5	-	TRBJ1-1	ASNPLGDGRTEAF
TRBV28	-	TRBJ2-1	ASLKRSSYNEQF
TRBV13	TRBD2	TRBJ2-3	AINLGEGRTDTQY